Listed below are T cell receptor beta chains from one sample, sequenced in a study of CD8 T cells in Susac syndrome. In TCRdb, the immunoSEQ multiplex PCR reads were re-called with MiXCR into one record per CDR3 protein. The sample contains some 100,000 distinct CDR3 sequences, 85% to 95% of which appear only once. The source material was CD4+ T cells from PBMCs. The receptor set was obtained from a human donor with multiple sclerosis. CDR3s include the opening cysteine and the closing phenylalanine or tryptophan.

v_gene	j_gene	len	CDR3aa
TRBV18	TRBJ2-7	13	CASSPYSSYEQYF
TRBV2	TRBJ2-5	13	CASSAGVWETQYF
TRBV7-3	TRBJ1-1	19	CASSLPHPGPTSMNTEAFF
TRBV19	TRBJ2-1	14	CASSLTSGASEQFF
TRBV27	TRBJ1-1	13	CASSSRPERVAFF
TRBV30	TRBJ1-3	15	CAWSVLWGPGNTIYF
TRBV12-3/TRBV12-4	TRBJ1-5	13	CASSLRRNQPQHF
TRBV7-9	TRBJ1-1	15	CASSPAGADYTEAFF
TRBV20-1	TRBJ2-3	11	CSARNIDTQYF
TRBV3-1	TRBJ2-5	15	CASSQGWGGRETQYF
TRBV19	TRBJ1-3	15	CATTQDRVSGNTIYF
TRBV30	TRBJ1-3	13	CAWSRTSGNTIYF
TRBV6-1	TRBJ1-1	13	CASRGQLNTEAFF
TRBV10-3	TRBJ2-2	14	CAISDPQGIGELFF
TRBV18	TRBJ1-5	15	CASSPGGNSNQPQHF
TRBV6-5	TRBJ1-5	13	CASSFRGGQPQHF
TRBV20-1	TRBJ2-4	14	CSAGSGGAGNIQYF
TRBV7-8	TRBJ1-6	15	CASRPTGVDNSPLHF
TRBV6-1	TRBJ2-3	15	CASSAQRGESDTQYF
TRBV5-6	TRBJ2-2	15	CASSWTGVSAGELFF
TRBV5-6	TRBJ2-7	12	CASSLWVYEQYF
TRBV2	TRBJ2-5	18	CASSGSHPGLAGQETQYF
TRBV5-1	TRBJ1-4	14	CASSFLGANEKLFF
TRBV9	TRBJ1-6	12	CASSLYNSPLHF
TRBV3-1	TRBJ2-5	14	CASSPAGGGETQYF
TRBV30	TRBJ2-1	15	CAWSVPGTGGNEQFF
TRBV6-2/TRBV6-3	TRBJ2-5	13	CASSWTGEETQYF
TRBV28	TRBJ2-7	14	CASETGGSSYEQYF
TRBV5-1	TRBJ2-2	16	CASSLGVTANTGELFF
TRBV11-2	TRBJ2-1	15	CASSRWGAFLNEQFF
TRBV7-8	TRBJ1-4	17	CASSFDRGRSANEKLFF
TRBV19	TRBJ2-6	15	CASLDRGSGANVLTF
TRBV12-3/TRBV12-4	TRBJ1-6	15	CASSLTGMGDSPLHF
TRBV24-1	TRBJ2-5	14	CATSDRTSQETQYF
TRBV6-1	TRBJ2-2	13	CASKGGVGGELFF
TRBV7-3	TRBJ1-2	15	CASSYQRDSHYGYTF
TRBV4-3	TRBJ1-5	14	CASSQSLGGQPQHF
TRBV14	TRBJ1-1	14	CASSQGSWGGEAFF
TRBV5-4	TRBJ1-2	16	CASTHARGSRNYGYTF
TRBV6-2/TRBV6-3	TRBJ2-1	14	CASSLRDRVNEQFF
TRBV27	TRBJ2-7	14	CASSLVVAPYEQYF
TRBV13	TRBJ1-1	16	CASSLGAGKRNTEAFF
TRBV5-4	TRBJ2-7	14	CASSLGDRAYEQYF
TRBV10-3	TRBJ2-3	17	CAISESPPGHEAGTQYF
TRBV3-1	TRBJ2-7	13	CASTLMGSYEQYF
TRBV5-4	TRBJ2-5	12	CASRGTGETQYF
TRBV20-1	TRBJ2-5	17	CSARDPWDGGSRETQYF
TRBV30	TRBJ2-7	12	CAWSTSFYEQYF
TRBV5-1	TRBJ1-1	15	CASSSGGSGNTEAFF
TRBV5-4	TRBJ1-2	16	CASSLGQNLINYGYTF
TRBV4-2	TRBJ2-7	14	CASSHLGGAYEQYF
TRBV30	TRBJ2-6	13	CAWLPDPASVLTF
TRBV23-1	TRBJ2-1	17	CASTETGRSGGYNEQFF
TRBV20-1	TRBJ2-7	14	CSARGLAGGYEQYF
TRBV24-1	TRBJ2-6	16	CATSDVTGKGANVLTF
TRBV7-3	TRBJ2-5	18	CASSLAPRQGVSKETQYF
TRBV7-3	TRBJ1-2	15	CASSLNGRDVDGYTF
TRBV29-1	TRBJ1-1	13	CSVAQGYWTEAFF
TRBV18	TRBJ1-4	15	CASSPPDRGGEKLFF
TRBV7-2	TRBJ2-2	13	CASSFVASRELFF